This is a list of T cell receptor beta chains from one sample in a study of T-cell memory formation after mild COVID-19. In TCRdb, the 5' RACE reads were re-called with MiXCR into one record per CDR3 protein. This table holds a few hundred thousand distinct CDR3 sequences, roughly 15% found once. Sequenced: PBMCs or a T cell subset sorted from them (not recorded which). Every receptor here comes from a man between 18 and 35 years old who had mild COVID-19 (a few samples of this study predate the infection). Cell type and time point are not known. Both conserved end residues are part of each CDR3. Fields, in order: CDR3 DNA, CDR3 protein, D gene, clone size, V gene, J gene. D genes are given only for firm matches. Not every row has a clone size; where given, it reads once, few, many or a size class.

cdr3_nt: TGTGCCAGTGGGCTTGGTACGCAGTATTTT
cdr3_aa: CASGLGTQYF
d_call: -
clone_size: few
v_call: TRBV6-5
j_call: TRBJ2-3

cdr3_nt: TGTGCCAGCAGCTACGCAGCATGGGATACGCAGTATTTT
cdr3_aa: CASSYAAWDTQYF
d_call: -
clone_size: many
v_call: TRBV6-2/TRBV6-3
j_call: TRBJ2-3

cdr3_nt: TGCGCCAGCAGCCATTGGGGAGGGGCTGGAGGAGATACGCAGTATTTT
cdr3_aa: CASSHWGGAGGDTQYF
d_call: TRBD2
clone_size: -
v_call: TRBV4-1
j_call: TRBJ2-3

cdr3_nt: TGCGCCAGCAGTGAGCCCGGTATGAACACTGAAGCTTTCTTT
cdr3_aa: CASSEPGMNTEAFF
d_call: -
clone_size: -
v_call: TRBV10-2
j_call: TRBJ1-1

cdr3_nt: TGTGCCAGCAGCCTAGGGGTCCCCCCTAACTATGGCTACACCTTC
cdr3_aa: CASSLGVPPNYGYTF
d_call: -
clone_size: -
v_call: TRBV28
j_call: TRBJ1-2

cdr3_nt: TGTGCCAGCAGCTTTCGGAGGACAGGGCTAGCAGCTTTCTTT
cdr3_aa: CASSFRRTGLAAFF
d_call: TRBD1
clone_size: few
v_call: TRBV7-2
j_call: TRBJ1-1

cdr3_nt: TGTGCCAGCAGCTTACAGGGCGTCTCCTACAATGAGCAGTTCTTC
cdr3_aa: CASSLQGVSYNEQFF
d_call: -
clone_size: many
v_call: TRBV7-2
j_call: TRBJ2-1

cdr3_nt: TGTGCCAGCAGCCCCGGGCCACCCCAAGAGGCGTATGGCTACACCTTC
cdr3_aa: CASSPGPPQEAYGYTF
d_call: -
clone_size: few
v_call: TRBV7-9
j_call: TRBJ1-2

cdr3_nt: TGTGCCACCAGCAGAGAAGAATATGGCTACACCTTC
cdr3_aa: CATSREEYGYTF
d_call: -
clone_size: many
v_call: TRBV15
j_call: TRBJ1-2

cdr3_nt: TGTGCCAGCAGCCCCTCTGGGGGAGGGGAAGGCTACACCTTC
cdr3_aa: CASSPSGGGEGYTF
d_call: -
clone_size: few
v_call: TRBV7-2
j_call: TRBJ1-2

cdr3_nt: TGTGCCAGCAGTTACGGTGCTGGGGAGCAGTTCTTC
cdr3_aa: CASSYGAGEQFF
d_call: -
clone_size: -
v_call: TRBV6-2/TRBV6-3
j_call: TRBJ2-1

cdr3_nt: TGCGCCAGCAGCGAAATTTCTACAGAGACCCAGTACTTC
cdr3_aa: CASSEISTETQYF
d_call: -
clone_size: many
v_call: TRBV5-1
j_call: TRBJ2-5

cdr3_nt: TGTGCCACCAGTGATTCCGACAGGGAGCAGTTCTTC
cdr3_aa: CATSDSDREQFF
d_call: -
clone_size: few
v_call: TRBV24-1
j_call: TRBJ2-1

cdr3_nt: TGTGCCAGCAGCGTAGGTGCGATCAATGAGCAGTTCTTC
cdr3_aa: CASSVGAINEQFF
d_call: -
clone_size: -
v_call: TRBV9
j_call: TRBJ2-1

cdr3_nt: TGCGCCAGCAGCTTGAGAGCCGGCGGGCCAGAGACCCAGTACTTC
cdr3_aa: CASSLRAGGPETQYF
d_call: -
clone_size: -
v_call: TRBV5-1
j_call: TRBJ2-5

cdr3_nt: TGCGCCAGCAGCCAAGATCAAGGACTCAATCAGCCCCAGCATTTT
cdr3_aa: CASSQDQGLNQPQHF
d_call: -
clone_size: few
v_call: TRBV4-1
j_call: TRBJ1-5

cdr3_nt: TGTGCCAGCAGCCTCAGGGCGGGGGAGCTGTTTTTT
cdr3_aa: CASSLRAGELFF
d_call: -
clone_size: many
v_call: TRBV7-9
j_call: TRBJ2-2

cdr3_nt: TGCAGTGCCAAGGACAGGGCCCGGAGGAACACCGGGGAGCTGTTTTTT
cdr3_aa: CSAKDRARRNTGELFF
d_call: TRBD1
clone_size: -
v_call: TRBV20-1
j_call: TRBJ2-2

cdr3_nt: TGCGCCAGCAGCCCCCGGGGTAATGGGGTAGGGGAGCTGTTTTTT
cdr3_aa: CASSPRGNGVGELFF
d_call: -
clone_size: few
v_call: TRBV4-1
j_call: TRBJ2-2

cdr3_nt: TGTGCCAGCAGTCGACAGGTCACCTATGGCTACACCTTC
cdr3_aa: CASSRQVTYGYTF
d_call: -
clone_size: -
v_call: TRBV28
j_call: TRBJ1-2

cdr3_nt: TGCGCCACCTGGGGGGAGGCGAACACCGGGGAGCTGTTTTTT
cdr3_aa: CATWGEANTGELFF
d_call: -
clone_size: -
v_call: TRBV5-1
j_call: TRBJ2-2

cdr3_nt: TGTGCCAGCAGCCTCCTAGTACGCACAGATACGCAGTATTTT
cdr3_aa: CASSLLVRTDTQYF
d_call: -
clone_size: few
v_call: TRBV5-5
j_call: TRBJ2-3

cdr3_nt: TGTGCCAGCAGACTGTTAATTCAAGAGACCCAGTACTTC
cdr3_aa: CASRLLIQETQYF
d_call: -
clone_size: few
v_call: TRBV27
j_call: TRBJ2-5

cdr3_nt: TGTGCCAGCAGTTCCGGACACGTCGATGAGCAGTTCTTC
cdr3_aa: CASSSGHVDEQFF
d_call: -
clone_size: -
v_call: TRBV6-2/TRBV6-3
j_call: TRBJ2-1